This T cell receptor (beta chain) emerged from a study of cytomegalovirus exposure and HLA in healthy donors. This CDR3 has 16 amino acids. Unmatched junction bases numbered 8, after V lost 3 bases and J lost 7 bases. From germline, CDR1 is SGHNT and CDR2 YYREEE (reference sequence). Study conclusions and caveats: Productive status was seen about 87% or about 30% of the time for most TCR beta V segments in an earlier analysis.

In the PCR, 60 Vbeta and 13 Jbeta primers were used. This table comes from immunoSEQ multiplex PCR, and its TCRdb copy is limited to in-frame clones, with some not included. The sample holds 190,000 or so clones, roughly 87% seen once. Only one count was recorded for this clone. Antigen unknown. Source material: PBMCs. This chain links TRBV5-4 with TRBJ2-1; 12 positions match TRBD2. The receptor's source is a man aged 50 to 59 in good health and CMV-seronegative. The DNA for the CDR3 is TGTGCCAGCAGCTGGAGGGTCGGGACTAGCGGGAATGAGCAGTTCTTC. It specifies CASSWRVGTSGNEQFF.